Following are 5 T cell receptor beta chains from one sample sequenced in a study of cytomegalovirus exposure and HLA in healthy donors. Primers included in the PCR were 60 Vbeta and 13 Jbeta primers. The data were produced by immunoSEQ multiplex PCR, yet TCRdb's version contains in-frame clones alone and is incomplete. The repertoire table contains under 150,000 clones. Sequenced input: PBMCs. These receptors all stem from a man between 40 and 49 years old in good health and CMV-seronegative.

The chain recombines TRBV5-4 with TRBJ2-7; TRBD1 matches at 7 bases. This CDR3 has 15 amino acids. CDR1 and CDR2 from the germline V gene are SGHNT and YYREEE (reference sequence). The J segment lost 0 bases and the V segment lost 4 bases, leaving 7 bases of the junction unmatched. This chain's CDR3 is CASSVTGTASYEQYF. In DNA, the CDR3 is TGTGCCAGCAGCGTGACCGGGACAGCCTCCTACGAGCAGTACTTC.

A remark on this clone: The junction shows a germline mismatch at one end, possibly a read error. The rearrangement links TRBV18 to TRBJ1-3; TRBD1 matches at 8 bases. Germline V CDR1 and CDR2: KGHSH, LQKENI. This CDR3 spans 20 amino acids. CDR3 protein: CASSPPPWDRRRDSGNTIYF. CDR3 DNA: TGTGCCAGCTCGCCACCTCCGTGGGACAGGCGGAGGGACTCTGGAAACACCATATATTTT.

The chain is built from TRBV19 and TRBJ2-3; D unclear. The CDR3 length is 14 residues. CDR1 and CDR2 (germline): LNHDA, SQIVND (reference sequence). Trimming removed 6 bases at V and 3 bases at J, with 13 bases between. The CDR3 region has the DNA TGTGCCAGTAGGACCATTGTCGGGACAGATACGCAGTATTTT. Its protein is CASRTIVGTDTQYF.

As DNA, the CDR3 is TGTGCCAGCAGCCCCCGGAGCGGGGGCCCCTCGTACAATGAGCAGTTCTTC. Amino acids: CASSPRSGGPSYNEQFF. The V call is TRBV5-4, the J call TRBJ2-1; 8 bases agree with TRBD2. With 4 bases clipped from V and 4 bases from J, the junction kept 13 bases outside the gene matches. The CDR3 consists of 17 residues. CDR1 SGHNT and CDR2 YYREEE come from the germline V gene (reference sequence).

The chain couples TRBV6-5 to TRBJ1-2; 8 bases are a match to TRBD1. From germline, CDR1 is MNHEY and CDR2 SVGAGI. V shed 8 bases, J shed 7 bases, and the junction held 9 bases outside the gene matches. This CDR3 contains 13 residues. The CDR3 sequence: CASSFQGAGGYTF. The CDR3 DNA is TGTGCCAGCTCCTTCCAGGGGGCAGGTGGCTACACCTTC.